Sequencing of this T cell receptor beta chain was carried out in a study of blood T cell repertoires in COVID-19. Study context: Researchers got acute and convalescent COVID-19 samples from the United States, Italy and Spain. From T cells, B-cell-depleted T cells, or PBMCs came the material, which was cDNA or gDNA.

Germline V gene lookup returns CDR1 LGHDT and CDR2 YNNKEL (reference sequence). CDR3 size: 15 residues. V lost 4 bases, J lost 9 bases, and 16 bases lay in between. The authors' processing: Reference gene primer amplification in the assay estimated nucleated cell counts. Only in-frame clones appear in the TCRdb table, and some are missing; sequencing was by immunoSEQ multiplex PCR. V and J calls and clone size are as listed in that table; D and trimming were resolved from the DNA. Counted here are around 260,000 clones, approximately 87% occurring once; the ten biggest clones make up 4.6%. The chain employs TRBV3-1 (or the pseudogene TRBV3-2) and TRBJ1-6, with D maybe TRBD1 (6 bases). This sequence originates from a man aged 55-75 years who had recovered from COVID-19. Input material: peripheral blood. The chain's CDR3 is CASSRRQVRGSPLHF. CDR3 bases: TGTGCCAGCAGCCGCCGACAGGTTCGGGGTTCACCCCTCCACTTT.